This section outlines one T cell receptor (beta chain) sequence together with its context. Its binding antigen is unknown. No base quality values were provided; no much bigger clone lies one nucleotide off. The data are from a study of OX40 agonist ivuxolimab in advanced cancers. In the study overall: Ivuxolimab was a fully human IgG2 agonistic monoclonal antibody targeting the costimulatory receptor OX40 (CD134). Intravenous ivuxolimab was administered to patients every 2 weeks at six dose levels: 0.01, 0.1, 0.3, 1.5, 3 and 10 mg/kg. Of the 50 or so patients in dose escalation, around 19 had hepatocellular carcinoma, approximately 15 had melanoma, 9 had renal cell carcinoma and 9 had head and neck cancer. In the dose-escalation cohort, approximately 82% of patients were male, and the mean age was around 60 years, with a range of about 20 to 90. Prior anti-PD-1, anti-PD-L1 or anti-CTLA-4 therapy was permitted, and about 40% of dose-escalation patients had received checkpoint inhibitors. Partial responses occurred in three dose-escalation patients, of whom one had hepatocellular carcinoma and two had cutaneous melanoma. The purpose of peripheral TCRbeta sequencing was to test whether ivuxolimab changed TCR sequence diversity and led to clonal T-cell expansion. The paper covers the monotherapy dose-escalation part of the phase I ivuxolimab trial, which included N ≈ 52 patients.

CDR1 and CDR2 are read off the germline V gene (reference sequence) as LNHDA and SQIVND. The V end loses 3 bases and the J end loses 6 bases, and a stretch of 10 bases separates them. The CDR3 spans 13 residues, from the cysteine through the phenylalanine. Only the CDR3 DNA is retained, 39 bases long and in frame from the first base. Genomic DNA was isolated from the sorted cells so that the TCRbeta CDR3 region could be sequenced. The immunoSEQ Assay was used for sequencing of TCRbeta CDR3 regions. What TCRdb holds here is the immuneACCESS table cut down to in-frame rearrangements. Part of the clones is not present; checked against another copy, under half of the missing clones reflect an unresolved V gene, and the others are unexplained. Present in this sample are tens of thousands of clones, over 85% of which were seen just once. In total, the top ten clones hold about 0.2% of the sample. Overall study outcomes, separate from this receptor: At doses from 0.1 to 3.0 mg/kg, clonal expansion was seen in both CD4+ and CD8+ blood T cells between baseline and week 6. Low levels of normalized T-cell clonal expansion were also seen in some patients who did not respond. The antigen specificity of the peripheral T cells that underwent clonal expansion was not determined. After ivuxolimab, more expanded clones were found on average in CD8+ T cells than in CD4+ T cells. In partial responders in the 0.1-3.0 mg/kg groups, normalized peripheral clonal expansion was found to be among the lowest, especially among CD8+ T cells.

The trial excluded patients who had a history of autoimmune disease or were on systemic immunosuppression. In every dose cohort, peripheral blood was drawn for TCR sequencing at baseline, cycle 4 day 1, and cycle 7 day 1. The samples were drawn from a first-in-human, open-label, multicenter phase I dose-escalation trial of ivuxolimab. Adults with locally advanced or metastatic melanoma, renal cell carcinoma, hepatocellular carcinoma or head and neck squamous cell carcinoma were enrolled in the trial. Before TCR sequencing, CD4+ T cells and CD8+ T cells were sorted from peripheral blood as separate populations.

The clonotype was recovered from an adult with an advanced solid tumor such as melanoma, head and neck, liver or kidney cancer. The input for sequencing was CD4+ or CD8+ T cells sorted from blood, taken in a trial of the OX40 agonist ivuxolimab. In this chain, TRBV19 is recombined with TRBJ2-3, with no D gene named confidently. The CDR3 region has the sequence CASSISFRDTQYF. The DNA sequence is TGTGCCAGTAGTATCAGCTTTCGGGATACGCAGTATTTT.